The 9 T cell receptor beta chains listed next were all sequenced from one sample in a study of blood T cell repertoires in COVID-19. The repertoire was sequenced with immunoSEQ multiplex PCR; TCRdb's copy has only in-frame clones and lacks some. The profile shows about 240,000 clones, approximately 84% of them singletons. The sample comprised PBMCs or T cells enriched from blood (not recorded which). These receptors all stem from a woman in her forties with acute COVID-19.

The chain carries TRBV11-2 and TRBJ2-3; tentative D call: TRBD2 (6 bases). The CDR3 is 17 amino acids. Germline V gene lookup returns CDR1 SGHAT and CDR2 FQNNGV. V gave up 3 bases and J gave up 6 bases, with 22 bases separating them. The CDR3 region is CASSFLGDSQTHDTQYF. CDR3 coding DNA: TGTGCCAGCAGCTTCCTCGGGGACTCACAGACCCACGATACGCAGTATTTT.

The chain combines TRBV5-5 with TRBJ1-1; a weak D match, TRBD1 (5 bases). V lost 4 bases and J 1 base, leaving 14 bases between the germline ends. CDR3 length equals 15 residues. Germline values: CDR1 SGHKS, CDR2 YYEKEE (reference sequence). The CDR3 sequence is CASSLVMGGNTEAFF. As DNA, the CDR3 is TGTGCCAGCAGCCTAGTGATGGGGGGGAACACTGAAGCTTTCTTT. The variable domain in full, with the rest retrieved from reference TRBV5-5 and TRBJ1-1, is DAGVTQSPTHLIKTRGQQVTLRCSPISGHKSVSWYQQVLGQGPQFIFQYYEKEERGRGNFPDRFSARQFPNYSSELNVNALLLGDSALYLCASSLVMGGNTEAFFGQGTRLTVV.

The CDR3 loop is CASSEAGTSGETQYF. The CDR3, as DNA: TGTGCCAGCAGTGAAGCCGGGACTTCGGGAGAGACCCAGTACTTC. The chain recombines TRBV6-1 with TRBJ2-5; possible D gene TRBD2, 6 bases. The V end lost 0 bases, the J end lost 4 bases, and 12 bases lay between the germline ends. CDR1 is MNHNS and CDR2 is SASEGT in the germline V gene. CDR3 length equals 15 residues.

The CDR3: CASSQGFGSPLHF. The CDR3 DNA is TGTGCCAGCAGCCAAGGCTTCGGTTCACCCCTCCACTTT. This sequence joins TRBV14 and TRBJ1-6; D is undetermined. The V gene's germline CDR1 is SGHDN and CDR2 FVKESK. V lost 1 base and J 9 bases, leaving 7 bases between the germline ends. This CDR3 is built from 13 residues.

This sequence joins TRBV7-7 and TRBJ2-1; TRBD1 matches 7 bases. Germline lookup yields CDR1 SSHAT and CDR2 FNYEAQ (reference sequence). The CDR3 sequence is 13 residues long. CDR3 nucleotide sequence: TGTGCTAGCCGGGACAGAGATTATGGTGAGCAGTTCTTC. It codes for CASRDRDYGEQFF. The variable domain in full, completed from reference TRBV7-7 and TRBJ2-1, reads GAGVSQSPRYKVTKRGQDVTLRCDPISSHATLYWYQQALGQGPEFLTYFNYEAQPDKSGLPSDRFSAERPEGSISTLTIQRTEQRDSAMYRCASRDRDYGEQFFGPGTRLTVL.

This sequence joins TRBV2 and TRBJ1-5; 12 bases match TRBD1. The CDR3 totals 15 residues. V was clipped by 6 bases and J by 8 bases; unmatched bases: 8. CDR1 and CDR2 from the germline V gene are SNHLY and FYNNEI. CDR3 DNA sequence: TGTGCCAGCAGATACCGGGACAGGGGGCTTGAGCCCCAGCATTTT. Translation gives CASRYRDRGLEPQHF.

CDR3 bases: TGTGCCAGCAGCTTATGGTCCTCCCGGGGGAACACTGAAGCTTTCTTT. Amino acids: CASSLWSSRGNTEAFF. The chain recombines TRBV7-8 with TRBJ1-1, with no clear D. This CDR3 is 16 amino acids long. Trimming removed 2 bases from V and 1 base from J, with 14 bases in between. Germline values: CDR1 SGHVS, CDR2 FQNEAQ.

V usage is TRBV27 and J usage is TRBJ2-2, with TRBD2 identical over 12 bases. Germline trimming cut 6 bases from V and 6 bases from J; bases unmatched to any gene: 8. This CDR3 region has 16 residues. Germline V gives CDR1 MNHEY, CDR2 SMNVEV (reference sequence). CDR3 DNA: TGTGCCAGCAGCTCCCCCTCTAGCGGGAGGGCCGGGGAGCTGTTTTTT. Translating gives CASSSPSSGRAGELFF.

The gene calls are TRBV5-1 and TRBJ2-5, with a possible D match to TRBD1 (6 bases). V lost 0 bases and J 4 bases, leaving 13 bases between the germline ends. The CDR3 is 15 residues long. Germline values: CDR1 SGHRS, CDR2 YFSETQ. The CDR3 spells CASSLDPTGIETQYF. As DNA, the CDR3 is TGCGCCAGCAGCTTGGATCCTACAGGGATAGAGACCCAGTACTTC.